This entry concerns a single T cell receptor (beta chain). Antigen unknown. These data come from a study of T cell responses to AZD1222 COVID-19 vaccine. Trimming removed 5 bases from V and 2 bases from J, with 12 bases in between. There are 14 residues in the CDR3. The germline gives CDR1 LNHDA, CDR2 SQIVND (reference sequence). Here immunoSEQ multiplex PCR was the method, and the copy in TCRdb shows in-frame clones only, minus some. Of over 130,000 clones in the sample, 92% were seen once. Study-wide results and caveats: Following two doses of AZD1222, Spike-specific TCR breadth and depth rose. In a largely white British group with more females than males, clonal diversity was possibly underestimated.

V and J are TRBV19 and TRBJ1-1; no reliable D call. The material was peripheral blood, obtained 28 days after the second AZD1222 dose. The receptor's source is an adult who received the AZD1222 COVID-19 vaccine. The CDR3 here is CASSSPGLNTEAFF. The CDR3 nucleotides are TGTGCCAGTAGTTCCCCGGGCCTTAACACTGAAGCTTTCTTT.